This T cell receptor beta chain was documented in a study of control samples from healthy donors and cancer patients. This CDR3 comprises 15 residues. Germline V gives CDR1 MNHEY, CDR2 SVGEGT. V was clipped by 5 bases and J by 4 bases, with 17 bases between them. Using immunoSEQ multiplex PCR, the repertoire was profiled, and TCRdb retains in-frame clones only, with some absent. The data show under 130,000 clones, around 89% seen once. Sequenced input: PBMCs. The clonotype originates from a man aged 55 to 70 with lung cancer. The chain uses TRBV6-2 or TRBV6-3 and TRBJ1-1, with D unresolved. In DNA, the CDR3 is TGTGCCAGCAGTGACTACACCGCGGGTGCCACTGAAGCTTTCTTT. Protein product: CASSDYTAGATEAFF.